Sequencing of this T cell receptor beta chain was carried out in a study of identical twins. From the 5' RACE reads, TCRdb called clonotypes with MiXCR, one entry per CDR3 protein. The sample shows 500,000 to 600,000 distinct CDR3 sequences, approximately 22% of them seen only once. This clonotype was detected many times. Its matching antigen is unknown. The CDR3 is 12 amino acids. Germline V gene sequence: CDR1 WSHSY, CDR2 SAAADI. Between the trimmed V and J ends, which lost 8 bases and 6 bases, there was a span of 12 bases. Study-level results: Conclusions were drawn cross-sectionally by statistical analysis, without following the same donors.

This sample was also put to use in a study of T cells expressing NK-cell markers.

The clonotype was recovered from a young woman in good health. Sequenced sample: CD4+ T cells sorted from blood. The V call is TRBV10-2, the J call TRBJ2-3, with D unresolved. The CDR3, as DNA: TGCGCCAGCGCCACCGCCGTTGATACGCAGTATTTT. Translation: CASATAVDTQYF.